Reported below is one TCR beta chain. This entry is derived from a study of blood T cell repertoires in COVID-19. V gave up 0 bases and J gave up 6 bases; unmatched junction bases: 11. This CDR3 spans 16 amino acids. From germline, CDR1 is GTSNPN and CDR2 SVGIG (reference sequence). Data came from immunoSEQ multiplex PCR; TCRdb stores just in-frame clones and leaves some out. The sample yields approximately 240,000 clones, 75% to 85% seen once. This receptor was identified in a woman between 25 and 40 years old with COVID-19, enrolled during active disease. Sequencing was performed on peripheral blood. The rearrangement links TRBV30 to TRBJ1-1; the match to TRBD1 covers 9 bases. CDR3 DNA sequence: TGTGCCTGGAGTGTACGTGGGGACAGGGAATCCGCTGAAGCTTTCTTT. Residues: CAWSVRGDRESAEAFF.